Below, 8 T cell receptor beta chains from the same sample are listed, as sequenced in a study of cytomegalovirus exposure and HLA in healthy donors. The PCR employed 60 Vbeta primers together with 13 Jbeta primers. Data came from immunoSEQ multiplex PCR; TCRdb stores just in-frame clones and leaves some out. The table has tens of thousands of clones, around 72% seen once. Sequencing input: PBMCs. These receptors were collected from a woman between 35 and 50 years old in good health and CMV-seropositive.

A single count supports this clone. V gene TRBV19 combines with J gene TRBJ1-6; D not resolved. The CDR3 has 13 residues. Deletions cut 5 bases from V and 8 bases from J, with 10 bases between. The germline CDR1 and CDR2 sequences are LNHDA and SQIVND (reference sequence). This chain's CDR3 is CASSSHSDSPLHF. In DNA, the CDR3 is TGTGCCAGTAGTTCCCACTCTGATTCACCCCTCCACTTT. Together with reference TRBV19 and TRBJ1-6, the CDR3 gives the full variable domain: DGGITQSPKYLFRKEGQNVTLSCEQNLNHDAMYWYRQDPGQGLRLIYYSQIVNDFQKGDIAEGYSVSREKKESFPLTVTSAQKNPTAFYLCASSSHSDSPLHFGNGTRLTVT.

J is TRBJ2-7 and V is TRBV27, with TRBD1 matching 9 bases. This CDR3 contains 14 residues. From germline, CDR1 is MNHEY and CDR2 SMNVEV (reference sequence). J was trimmed by 3 bases and V by 5 bases; bases with no gene match: 5. CDR3 loop: CASSQQGAGYEQYF. DNA of the CDR3: TGTGCCAGCAGTCAACAGGGGGCCGGCTACGAGCAGTACTTC.

This clone was seen once. The rearrangement uses TRBV7-8 and TRBJ1-6, with D perhaps TRBD1 (6 bases). Trimming took 5 bases from V and 3 from J, leaving 14 bases between them. Per the germline V gene, CDR1 is SGHVS and CDR2 is FQNEAQ. The CDR3 has 16 residues. The chain's CDR3 is CASSPRGADYNSPLHF. The CDR3 coding sequence is TGTGCCAGCAGCCCCAGGGGCGCGGACTATAATTCACCCCTCCACTTT.

The count of this clone is one. The V call is TRBV27, the J call TRBJ2-7; D ambiguous. The CDR3 spans 15 residues. V lost 6 bases and J 0 bases, leaving 15 bases between the germline ends. Germline CDR1 reads MNHEY; CDR2 reads SMNVEV (reference sequence). The CDR3 DNA follows: TGTGCCAGCAGCAGAAGCAGGCAACCCTCCTACGAGCAGTACTTC. As protein: CASSRSRQPSYEQYF.

Turning to this clone: Within the sample, other DNA sequences also encode this same CDR3. The chain employs TRBV19 and TRBJ1-1; 7 bases are a match to TRBD1. This CDR3 has 15 amino acids. Germline V gives CDR1 LNHDA, CDR2 SQIVND (reference sequence). J lost 0 bases, V lost 7 bases, and 8 bases had no gene match. The CDR3 DNA is TGTGCCAGTACCCCAAGGACAGGATTGAACACTGAAGCTTTCTTT. Amino acid sequence: CASTPRTGLNTEAFF.

This chain uses TRBV29-1 with TRBJ1-1, with a possible D match to TRBD1 (5 bases). The CDR3 length is 13 residues. V lost 5 bases to trimming and J lost 4 bases, with 14 bases between them. Germline-derived CDR1 and CDR2 are SQVTM and ANQGSEA. CDR3 region: CSVLRDWGTEAFF. CDR3 DNA sequence: TGCAGCGTTCTCAGGGATTGGGGCACTGAAGCTTTCTTT.

The chain combines TRBV11-3 with TRBJ2-7, with 11 bases identical to TRBD1. V trimming: 3 bases; J trimming: 7 bases; junction bases outside the gene matches: 8. Germline loops: CDR1 SGHNT, CDR2 YENEEA. CDR3 length: 15 residues. The CDR3 protein is CASSFYGQGAGEQYF. The CDR3 nucleotides read TGTGCCAGCAGCTTTTACGGACAGGGGGCAGGGGAGCAGTACTTC.

The chain employs TRBV2 and TRBJ2-5; TRBD2 is a possible D gene (6 bases). This CDR3 has 12 amino acids. Looked up from germline, CDR1 is SNHLY and CDR2 is FYNNEI. The germline V and J ends were trimmed by 5 bases and 5 bases, with 9 bases remaining between them. The CDR3, as DNA: TGTGCCAGCAGTCGGAGGGAGGAGACCCAGTACTTC. The encoded protein is CASSRREETQYF.